The rows below give T cell receptor beta chains drawn from one sample of a study of blood T cell repertoires in COVID-19. Clones were sequenced by immunoSEQ multiplex PCR, and TCRdb holds only the in-frame ones, with some missing. This sample has some 270,000 clones, with almost 90% found just once. Specimen: peripheral blood. These receptors all stem from an older woman with COVID-19, enrolled during active disease. Both conserved end residues are part of each CDR3. The D gene is left open where the match is weak. Size is omitted from some rows. Given values are once, few, many or a class for expanded clones.

TRBJ1-2,NA,TRBV6-5,NA,CASHRFNSGYTF,TGTGCCAGCCACAGGTTTAATTCTGGCTACACCTTC
TRBJ1-1,NA,TRBV5-1,NA,CASRIGQNTEAFF,TGCGCCAGCAGGATTGGGCAGAACACTGAAGCTTTCTTT
TRBJ1-1,NA,TRBV5-1,NA,CASSLSGAPDTEAFF,TGCGCCAGCAGCTTAAGTGGGGCTCCCGACACTGAAGCTTTCTTT
TRBJ2-7,NA,TRBV7-8,NA,CASSRSGGTGDGWQYF,TGTGCCAGCAGCCGAAGCGGGGGGACAGGAGACGGTTGGCAGTACTTC
TRBJ2-3,TRBD1,TRBV7-8,NA,CASSLDFPGQVLYTQYF,TGTGCCAGCAGCTTAGATTTTCCAGGACAGGTACTTTATACGCAGTATTTT
TRBJ1-3,TRBD1,TRBV4-3,once,CASSQDLTGGTFYSGNTIYF,TGCGCCAGCAGCCAAGACCTTACAGGGGGCACCTTTTACTCTGGAAACACCATATATTTT
TRBJ1-4,NA,TRBV19,NA,CASSMPLRGSNEKLFF,TGTGCCAGTAGTATGCCCCTGCGAGGATCTAATGAAAAACTGTTTTTT
TRBJ2-3,NA,TRBV7-3,NA,CASSLPGQPNTQYF,TGTGCCAGCAGCTTACCTGGACAACCTAATACGCAGTATTTT
TRBJ1-3,NA,TRBV2,once,CASRGRGGNTIYF,TGTGCCAGCAGGGGGAGAGGGGGAAACACCATATATTTT
TRBJ1-5,NA,TRBV6-6,NA,CASSYLSGDSNQPQHF,TGTGCCAGCAGTTACTTGAGCGGGGATAGCAATCAGCCCCAGCATTTT
TRBJ1-3,NA,TRBV6-5,NA,CASSSTPQGPGNTIYF,TGTGCCAGCAGTTCCACACCACAGGGTCCAGGAAACACCATATATTTT
TRBJ1-5,NA,TRBV9,NA,CASSPGGGGWGGEPQHF,TGTGCCAGCTCCCCAGGTGGGGGGGGCTGGGGCGGGGAGCCCCAGCATTTT
TRBJ1-5,TRBD1,TRBV19,NA,CASSIQDRASNQPQHF,TGTGCCAGTAGTATACAGGACAGGGCAAGCAATCAGCCCCAGCATTTT
TRBJ2-2,NA,TRBV11-3,NA,CASSRQGSNTGELFF,TGTGCCAGCAGCAGACAAGGCTCGAACACCGGGGAGCTGTTTTTT
TRBJ1-2,TRBD1,TRBV5-1,once,CASSNQAGGHGYTF,TGCGCCAGCAGCAACCAAGCAGGGGGGCATGGCTACACCTTC
TRBJ2-1,NA,TRBV9,NA,CASSVLPRGRSNEQFF,TGTGCCAGCAGCGTATTACCCAGGGGACGCTCCAATGAGCAGTTCTTC
TRBJ1-4,TRBD1,TRBV6-5,NA,CASGLGQGFEKLFF,TGTGCCAGCGGCTTAGGACAGGGCTTCGAAAAACTGTTTTTT
TRBJ2-3,TRBD2,TRBV4-2,NA,CASSRTSGGGSDTQYF,TGTGCCAGCAGCCGGACTAGCGGGGGAGGCTCAGATACGCAGTATTTT
TRBJ1-3,NA,TRBV19,NA,CASSIGASENTIYF,TGTGCCAGTAGTATAGGGGCTTCCGAGAACACCATATATTTT
TRBJ1-6,NA,TRBV19,NA,CASSATVNYNSPLHF,TGTGCCAGTAGTGCCACAGTGAACTATAATTCACCCCTCCACTTT
TRBJ2-7,TRBD1,TRBV19,NA,CATSDRAYEQYF,TGTGCCACATCGGACAGGGCCTACGAGCAGTACTTC
TRBJ2-7,TRBD1,TRBV29-1,NA,CSVLQGPSYEQYF,TGCAGCGTCCTACAGGGGCCCTCCTACGAGCAGTACTTC
TRBJ1-1,NA,TRBV19,NA,CASSFGHGTEAFF,TGTGCCAGTAGTTTCGGACATGGGACTGAAGCTTTCTTT
TRBJ2-7,NA,TRBV7-9,few,CASSGVRQASYEQYF,TGTGCCAGCAGCGGCGTACGACAGGCATCCTACGAGCAGTACTTC
TRBJ1-1,NA,TRBV18,NA,CASSTREVNTEAFF,TGTGCCAGCTCTACTAGGGAGGTGAACACTGAAGCTTTCTTT
TRBJ2-7,TRBD1,TRBV18,NA,CASSPPNRDRRTEQYF,TGTGCCAGCTCACCACCGAATAGGGACAGAAGAACCGAGCAGTACTTC
TRBJ1-2,NA,TRBV12-5,NA,CASGLGPGKGYTF,TGTGCTAGTGGTTTAGGGCCAGGGAAGGGCTACACCTTC
TRBJ2-1,TRBD2,TRBV4-3,NA,CASSWTSGGPSSYNEQFF,TGCGCCAGCAGCTGGACTAGCGGGGGCCCCAGCTCCTACAATGAGCAGTTCTTC
TRBJ1-2,TRBD1,TRBV9,once,CASDRGGLYGYTF,TGTGCCAGCGACAGGGGGGGCCTCTATGGCTACACCTTC
TRBJ2-2,NA,TRBV5-6,NA,CASSRRGDTGELFF,TGTGCCAGCAGCCGTCGGGGAGACACCGGGGAGCTGTTTTTT
TRBJ1-4,TRBD1,TRBV4-2,NA,CASSQDRQGGEKLFF,TGTGCCAGCAGCCAAGATCGACAGGGAGGAGAAAAACTGTTTTTT
TRBJ1-3,NA,TRBV7-2,once,CASSLSGSSGNTIYF,TGTGCCAGCAGCTTGTCGGGAAGCTCTGGAAACACCATATATTTT
TRBJ1-1,NA,TRBV6-6,NA,CASSPRNTEAFF,TGTGCCAGCAGTCCCCGGAACACTGAAGCTTTCTTT
TRBJ1-1,NA,TRBV19,NA,CASSISSGSAEAFF,TGTGCCAGTAGTATATCCTCAGGGTCGGCTGAAGCTTTCTTT
TRBJ1-1,TRBD1,TRBV14,NA,CASRQGLNTEAFF,TGTGCCAGTCGACAGGGGCTAAACACTGAAGCTTTCTTT
TRBJ2-3,NA,TRBV4-3,NA,CASSQRSTTDTQYF,TGCGCCAGCAGCCAGAGGAGCACGACAGATACGCAGTATTTT
TRBJ2-2,NA,TRBV4-1,NA,CASSQDHQGPGGELFF,TGCGCCAGCAGCCAAGATCATCAGGGTCCGGGCGGGGAGCTGTTTTTT
TRBJ1-3,NA,TRBV4-3,NA,CASSQDMEAGQRSSGNTIYF,TGCGCCAGCAGCCAAGATATGGAGGCAGGTCAGCGGAGCTCTGGAAACACCATATATTTT
TRBJ1-1,NA,TRBV5-5,NA,CASSLVSGGGTEAFF,TGTGCCAGCAGCTTGGTCTCGGGAGGTGGTACTGAAGCTTTCTTT